A single sample is the source of the 16 T cell receptor beta chains below, sequenced in a study of T-cell memory formation after mild COVID-19. TCRdb fed the 5' RACE reads into MiXCR, producing one record per CDR3 protein. The table lists about 130,000 distinct CDR3 sequences, more than 15% of them singletons. The sample consisted of PBMCs or a T cell subset sorted from them (not recorded which). The receptors here all came from an adult woman who had mild COVID-19 (a few samples of this study predate the infection). Cell type and time point are not known.

This clonotype was counted many times. This rearrangement joins TRBV7-3 to TRBJ2-2; a possible D gene is TRBD1 (6 bases). This CDR3 region has 19 residues. Germline CDR1 reads SGHTA; CDR2 reads FQGTGA. The germline V and J ends were trimmed by 2 bases and 0 bases, with 19 bases remaining between them. The CDR3 DNA reads as TGTGCCAGCAGCTTATTCCCCCCGGACAGCGATCCGAACACCGGGGAGCTGTTTTTT. This gives the protein CASSLFPPDSDPNTGELFF.

J is TRBJ1-6 and V is TRBV15; D gene uncertain. Germline-derived CDR1 and CDR2 are LNHNV and YYDKDF (reference sequence). The CDR3 contains 17 residues. Trimming stripped 5 bases from V and 0 bases from J, with 14 bases between. In nucleotides, the CDR3 is TGTGCCACCAGCGCGGATCGGAGGAGCTCCTATAATTCACCCCTCCACTTT. Amino acid sequence: CATSADRRSSYNSPLHF.

The chain has TRBV12-3 or TRBV12-4 and TRBJ1-5; D gene unclear. CDR3 size: 14 residues. Trimming left V 3 bases short and J 0 bases short, with 6 bases between. In DNA, the CDR3 is TGTGCCAGCAGTTTCGGCTATAGCAATCAGCCCCAGCATTTT. This codes for CASSFGYSNQPQHF.

The sample holds many counts of this clonotype. The J gene is TRBJ2-1, the V gene TRBV12-3 or TRBV12-4; D ambiguous. V was trimmed by 2 bases and J by 7 bases, leaving 3 bases between them. The CDR3 is 11 residues long. CDR3 coding DNA: TGTGCCAGCAGTTTATCTAATGAGCAGTTCTTC. Translation gives CASSLSNEQFF.

The chain carries TRBV6-6 and TRBJ2-7; 12 positions match TRBD2. The CDR3 length is 19 residues. CDR1 and CDR2 from the germline V gene are MNHNY and SVGAGI (reference sequence). V was pared by 4 bases and J by 0 bases, with 13 bases of the junction left unmatched. The DNA for the CDR3 is TGTGCCAGCAGTTCAACCCCCGGGACTAGCGGGCCAATCTCCTACGAGCAGTACTTC. This sequence encodes CASSSTPGTSGPISYEQYF.

This clonotype was observed a few times. The chain couples TRBV12-3 or TRBV12-4 to TRBJ2-5, with D possibly being TRBD1 or TRBD2 (5 bases each). The V gene lost 5 bases and the J gene lost 7 bases, with 14 bases spanning the gap. The CDR3 length is 13 residues. CDR3 sequence reads: CASSPHRGGTQYF. The CDR3 DNA reads as TGTGCCAGCAGTCCACACCGTGGGGGGACCCAGTACTTC.

There are a few counts of this clonotype. V usage is TRBV24-1 and J usage is TRBJ2-5; D might be TRBD1 (6 bases). This CDR3 is 15 amino acids long. Trimming took off 4 bases at V and 4 bases at J, with 15 bases between the two ends. CDR1 and CDR2 from the germline V gene are KGHDR and SFDVKD. CDR3 nucleotides: TGTGCCACCAGTGACCCCCGGACAGTTATAGAGACCCAGTACTTC. Residues: CATSDPRTVIETQYF.

The gene calls are TRBV12-3 or TRBV12-4 and TRBJ1-1; D gene uncertain. The ends were cut back, 6 bases at V and 1 base at J, with 9 bases in the middle. This CDR3 comprises 13 residues. The CDR3 sequence: CASRKTENTEAFF. The DNA for the CDR3 is TGTGCCAGCAGAAAAACAGAGAACACTGAAGCTTTCTTT.

V usage is TRBV5-1 and J usage is TRBJ1-5, with 9 bases that match TRBD1. J was trimmed by 4 bases and V by 3 bases; bases with no gene match: 5. The CDR3 contains 15 residues. Germline lookup yields CDR1 SGHRS and CDR2 YFSETQ. This CDR3 is CASSSGQGNNQPQHF. The CDR3, as DNA: TGCGCCAGCAGCTCAGGACAGGGGAATAATCAGCCCCAGCATTTT.

In its sample, this clonotype was seen a few times. This sequence joins TRBV27 and TRBJ2-1; D gene ambiguous. Between the trimmed V and J ends, which lost 5 bases and 8 bases, there was a span of 19 bases. The CDR3 sequence is 15 residues long. From germline, CDR1 is MNHEY and CDR2 SMNVEV (reference sequence). CDR3 in amino acids: CASSPLFLSGDEQFF. DNA of the CDR3: TGTGCCAGCAGTCCCCTGTTTTTATCCGGCGATGAGCAGTTCTTC.

CDR3 nucleotide sequence: TGTGCCAGCAGCTTAGCAGGGGCGGGGGCAGGGGGGTACGAGCAGTACTTC. Amino acids: CASSLAGAGAGGYEQYF. This chain uses TRBV7-6 with TRBJ2-7, with D perhaps being TRBD1 or TRBD2 (7 bases each). This CDR3 has 17 residues. Trimming removed 0 bases from V and 4 bases from J, with 19 bases in between. Germline V gene data show CDR1 as SGHVS and CDR2 as FNYEAQ.

V gene TRBV7-3 combines with J gene TRBJ1-1; weak D call: TRBD1 (5 bases). In germline, CDR1 is SGHTA, CDR2 FQGTGA. Trimming left V 4 bases short and J 1 base short, with 7 bases between. This CDR3 region has 13 residues. The CDR3 spells CASSWGRNTEAFF. CDR3 DNA sequence: TGTGCCAGCAGCTGGGGGAGGAACACTGAAGCTTTCTTT.

This clonotype was seen more than once but under ten times. The genes are TRBV24-1 and TRBJ1-2; no definite D call. Trimming stripped 4 bases from V and 5 bases from J, with 10 bases between. This CDR3 has 13 residues. CDR1 is KGHDR and CDR2 is SFDVKD in the germline V gene. CDR3 sequence reads: CATSDVRAYGYTF. The CDR3 nucleotides are TGTGCCACCAGTGACGTAAGGGCTTATGGCTACACCTTC.

This chain joins TRBV12-3 or TRBV12-4 and TRBJ2-6, with D possibly being TRBD1 or TRBD2 (6 bases each). V shed 5 bases and J shed 2 bases, with 7 bases lying between them. The CDR3 is 14 amino acids. CDR3: CASSRGAGANVLTF. Written as DNA, the CDR3 is TGTGCCAGCAGTAGGGGGGCTGGGGCCAACGTCCTGACTTTC.

This clonotype was detected many times. This chain connects TRBV20-1 to TRBJ2-7; TRBD2 agrees at 14 bases. This CDR3 is built from 14 residues. Losses at the gene ends were 5 bases for V and 4 bases for J; bases not matched to a gene: 4. Per germline, CDR1 DFQATT and CDR2 SNEGSKA (reference sequence). The CDR3 reads CSAGTSGSRYEQYF. CDR3 nucleotide sequence: TGCAGTGCTGGGACTAGCGGGAGTCGGTACGAGCAGTACTTC.

In DNA form, the CDR3 reads TGTGCCAGCAGAGCCGGGAGGGACAGGGTTCGGTCACCCCTCCACTTT. Protein product: CASRAGRDRVRSPLHF. This chain uses TRBV6-6 with TRBJ1-6; TRBD1 agrees at 9 bases. CDR1 and CDR2 from the germline V gene are MNHNY and SVGAGI (reference sequence). The CDR3 is 16 residues long. V was clipped by 6 bases and J by 10 bases; unmatched bases: 13.